This T cell receptor beta chain was identified in a study of blood T cell repertoires in COVID-19. Whole-study context: Some COVID-19 samples were acute and others convalescent; all came from the United States, Italy and Spain.

Only one count was recorded for this clone. This CDR3 is 15 amino acids long. CDR1 is SGDLS and CDR2 is YYNGEE in the germline V gene. Trimming cost V 1 base and J 3 bases; bases outside gene matches: 3. During active infection, Seattle patients enrolled and were then monitored through disease. Authors' processing steps: Nucleated cell counts were estimated from reference gene primer amplification. TCRdb's table, derived via immunoSEQ multiplex PCR, lists solely in-frame clones and lacks some. Clone size and V and J calls were adopted from that table, with D and trimming inferred from the DNA. The sample lists hundreds of thousands of clones; around nine tenths were seen once.

The clonotype originates from a woman in her 70s with COVID-19, enrolled during active disease. The chain uses TRBV9 and TRBJ2-3; TRBD2 matches at 9 bases. The sequencing sample was made of peripheral blood. CDR3 bases: TGTGCCAGCAGCGTAAGCGGGGGGCGGACAGATACGCAGTATTTT. It is translated as CASSVSGGRTDTQYF.